This is a list of T cell receptor beta chains from one sample in a study of T cells expressing NK-cell markers. For each CDR3 protein, TCRdb gives one entry from its re-call of the 5' RACE reads, without DNA. Here the sample table reports about 460,000 distinct CDR3 sequences. Material: blood T cells: a sorted CD56 or NKG2C T cell subset, CD4+ or CD8+ T cells, or bulk PBMC T cells (not recorded which). Receptors were obtained from a woman between 50 and 59 years old in good health. The CDR3 runs from the conserved cysteine through the conserved F or W.

v_call	j_call	cdr3_aa
TRBV20-1	TRBJ2-1	CSARDPFSGSEWNEQFF
TRBV6-1	TRBJ1-4	CASSERQPEKLFF
TRBV18	TRBJ2-2	CASSLRTQGGQLFF
TRBV27	TRBJ2-1	CASSLRGLYYNEQFF
TRBV5-1	TRBJ1-1	CASNNRGDTMNTEAFF
TRBV25-1	TRBJ1-2	CASSEEGKRANYGYTF
TRBV6-4	TRBJ2-1	CASSGEAGGGNEQFF
TRBV7-2	TRBJ1-4	CASSPKVGAVRLFF
TRBV29-1	TRBJ2-7	CSVDGLAGGTSYEQYF
TRBV12-3/TRBV12-4	TRBJ2-5	CASSHTGTSVQETQYF
TRBV20-1	TRBJ1-5	CSARFSAGRDQPQHF
TRBV5-1	TRBJ1-2	CASSSYGTGGIDYGYTF
TRBV5-6	TRBJ1-1	CASSLTGSGRYTEAFF
TRBV7-8	TRBJ2-1	CASSDRGALDEQFF
TRBV19	TRBJ2-3	CASKDPSGIFKTDTQYF
TRBV2	TRBJ1-2	CASSDPNSRGGDGYTF
TRBV12-3/TRBV12-4	TRBJ1-2	CASSPDGYGYTF